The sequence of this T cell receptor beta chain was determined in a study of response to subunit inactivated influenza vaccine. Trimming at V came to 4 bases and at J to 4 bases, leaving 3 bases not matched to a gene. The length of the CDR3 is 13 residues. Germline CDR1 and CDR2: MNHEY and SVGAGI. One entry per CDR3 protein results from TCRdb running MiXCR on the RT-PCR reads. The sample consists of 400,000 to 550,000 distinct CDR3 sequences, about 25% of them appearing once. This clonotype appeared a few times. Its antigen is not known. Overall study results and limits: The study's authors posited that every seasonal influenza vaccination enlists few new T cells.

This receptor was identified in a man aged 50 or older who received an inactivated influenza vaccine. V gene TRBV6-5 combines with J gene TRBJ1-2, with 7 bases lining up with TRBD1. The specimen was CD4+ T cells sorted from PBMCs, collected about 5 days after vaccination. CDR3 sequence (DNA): TGTGCCAGCAGTTTAGACAGGGCCTATGGCTACACCTTC. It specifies CASSLDRAYGYTF.